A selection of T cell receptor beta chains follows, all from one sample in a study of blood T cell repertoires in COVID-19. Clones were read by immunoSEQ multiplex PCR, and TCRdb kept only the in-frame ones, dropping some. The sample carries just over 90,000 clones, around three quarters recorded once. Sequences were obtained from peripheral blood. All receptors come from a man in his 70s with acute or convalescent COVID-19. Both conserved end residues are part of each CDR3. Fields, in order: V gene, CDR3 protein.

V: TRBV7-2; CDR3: CASSLDRFGAFF
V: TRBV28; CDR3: CASSLPDTSLNSPLHF
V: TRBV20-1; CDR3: CSASKAGMISYNEQFF
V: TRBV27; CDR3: CASSLSGWNTEAFF
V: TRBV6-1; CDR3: CASSDVAALDSHYGYTF
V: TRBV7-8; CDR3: CASSPRTRYRGKDSGANVLTF
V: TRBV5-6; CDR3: CASSRRPDRTYGYTF
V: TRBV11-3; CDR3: CASSYYTDRGGGYGNTEAFF
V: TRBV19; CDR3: CASSMDVGTANSGANVLTF
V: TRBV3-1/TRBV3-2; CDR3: CASSIRDGNTIYF
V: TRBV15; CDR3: CATSRVIALNEQFF
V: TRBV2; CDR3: CASSKGFRAVYTDTQYF
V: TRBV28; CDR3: CASRSGHSEAFF
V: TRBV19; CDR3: CASSTGTNYQPQHF
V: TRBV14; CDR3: CASSQNSYGYTF
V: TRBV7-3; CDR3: CASSDRDPLDEQFF
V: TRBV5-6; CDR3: CASSLGTGPNQPQHF
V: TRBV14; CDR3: CASSPSDRFYPYEQYF
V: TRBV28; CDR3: CASSGGPGSYGYTF
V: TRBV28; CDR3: CASSLRGVGGNIQYF
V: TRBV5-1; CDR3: CASSQQGARGEKLFF
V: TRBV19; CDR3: CASSRAGSSYNEQFF
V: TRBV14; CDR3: CASSQVLGGSSYNEQFF
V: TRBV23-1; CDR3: CASSQSGTVRNQPQHF
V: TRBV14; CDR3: CASSQVNRGSPLHF
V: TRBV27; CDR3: CASRLLGGATEAFF
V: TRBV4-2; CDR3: CASSQGGYNEQFF
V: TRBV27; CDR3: CASRSFATYNEQFF
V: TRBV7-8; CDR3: CASSLQGGDTEAFF
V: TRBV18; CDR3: CASSPNNRGGEQFF
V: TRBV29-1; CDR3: CSVESGGSYNEQFF